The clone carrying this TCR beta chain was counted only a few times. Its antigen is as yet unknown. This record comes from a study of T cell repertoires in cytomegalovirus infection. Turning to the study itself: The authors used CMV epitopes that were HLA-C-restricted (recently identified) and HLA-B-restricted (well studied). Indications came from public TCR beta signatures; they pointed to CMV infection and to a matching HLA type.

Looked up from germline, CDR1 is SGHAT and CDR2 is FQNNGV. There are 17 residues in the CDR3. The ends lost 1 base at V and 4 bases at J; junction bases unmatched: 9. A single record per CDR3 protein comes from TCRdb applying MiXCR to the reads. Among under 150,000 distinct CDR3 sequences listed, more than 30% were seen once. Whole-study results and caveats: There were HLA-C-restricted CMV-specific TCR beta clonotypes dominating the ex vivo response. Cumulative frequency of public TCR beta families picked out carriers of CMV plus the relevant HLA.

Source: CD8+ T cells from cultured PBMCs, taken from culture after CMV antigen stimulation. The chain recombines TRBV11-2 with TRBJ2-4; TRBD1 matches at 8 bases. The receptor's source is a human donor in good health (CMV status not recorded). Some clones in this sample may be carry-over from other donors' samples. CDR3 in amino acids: CASSLGPTGGLKNIQYF. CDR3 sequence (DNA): TGTGCCAGCAGCTTAGGCCCCACAGGGGGTTTAAAAAACATTCAGTACTTC.